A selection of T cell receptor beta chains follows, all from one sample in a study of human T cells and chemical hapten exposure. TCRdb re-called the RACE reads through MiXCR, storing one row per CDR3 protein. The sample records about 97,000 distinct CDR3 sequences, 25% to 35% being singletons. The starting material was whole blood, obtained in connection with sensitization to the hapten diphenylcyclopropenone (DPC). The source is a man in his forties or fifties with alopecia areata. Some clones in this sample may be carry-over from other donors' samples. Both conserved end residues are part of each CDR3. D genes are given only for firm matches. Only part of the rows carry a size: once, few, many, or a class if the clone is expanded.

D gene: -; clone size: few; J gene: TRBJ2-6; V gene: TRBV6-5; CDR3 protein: CASSQQTGANVLTF; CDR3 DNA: TGTGCCAGCAGTCAACAGACCGGGGCCAACGTCCTGACTTTC
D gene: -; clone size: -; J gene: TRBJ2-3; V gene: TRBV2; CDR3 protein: CASSDAAVDTQYF; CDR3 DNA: TGTGCCAGCAGTGATGCTGCCGTTGATACGCAGTATTTT
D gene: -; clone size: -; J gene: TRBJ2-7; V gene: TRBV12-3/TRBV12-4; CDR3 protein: CASTRSWGFNEQYF; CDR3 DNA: TGTGCCAGCACCCGGTCTTGGGGTTTTAACGAGCAGTACTTC
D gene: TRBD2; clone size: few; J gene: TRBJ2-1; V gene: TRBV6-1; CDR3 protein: CASSETSGISEQFF; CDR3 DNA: TGTGCCAGCAGTGAAACTAGCGGGATAAGTGAGCAGTTCTTC
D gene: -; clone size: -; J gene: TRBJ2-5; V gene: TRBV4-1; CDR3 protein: CASSQEYETVKRTQYF; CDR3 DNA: TGCGCCAGCAGCCAAGAATATGAGACAGTTAAAAGGACCCAGTACTTC
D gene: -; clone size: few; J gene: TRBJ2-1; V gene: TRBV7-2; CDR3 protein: CASSLGNYYNEQFF; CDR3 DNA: TGTGCCAGCAGCTTAGGTAACTACTACAATGAGCAGTTCTTC
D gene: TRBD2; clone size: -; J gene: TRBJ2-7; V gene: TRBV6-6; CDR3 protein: CASSYDAGGLEQYF; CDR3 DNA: TGTGCCAGCAGTTACGACGCGGGAGGGCTTGAGCAGTACTTC
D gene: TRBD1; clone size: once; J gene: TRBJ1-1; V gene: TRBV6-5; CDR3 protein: CASSYIPTGDTEAFF; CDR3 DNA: TGTGCCAGCAGTTACATCCCGACAGGGGACACTGAAGCTTTCTTT
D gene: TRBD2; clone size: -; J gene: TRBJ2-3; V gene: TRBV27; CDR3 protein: CASSPLAGANTDTQYF; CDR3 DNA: TGTGCCAGCAGCCCTTTAGCGGGGGCCAACACAGATACGCAGTATTTT
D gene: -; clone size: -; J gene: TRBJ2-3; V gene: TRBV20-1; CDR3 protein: CSAPTTGRPDTQYF; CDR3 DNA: TGCAGTGCCCCAACTACGGGACGGCCAGATACGCAGTATTTT
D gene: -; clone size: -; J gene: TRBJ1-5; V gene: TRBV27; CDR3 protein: CASSPGYSNQPQHF; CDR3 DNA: TGTGCCAGCAGTCCGGGATATAGCAATCAGCCCCAGCATTTT
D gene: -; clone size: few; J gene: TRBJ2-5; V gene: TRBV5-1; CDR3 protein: CASSLKGPGETQYF; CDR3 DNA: TGCGCCAGCAGCTTGAAGGGGCCTGGAGAGACCCAGTACTTC
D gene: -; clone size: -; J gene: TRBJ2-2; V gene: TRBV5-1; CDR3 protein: CASSRGINTGELFF; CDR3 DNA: TGCGCCAGCAGCAGGGGTATAAACACCGGGGAGCTGTTTTTT
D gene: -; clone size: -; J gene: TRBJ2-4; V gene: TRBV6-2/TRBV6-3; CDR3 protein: CASSYRRTSENIQYF; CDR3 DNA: TGTGCCAGCAGTTATAGACGGACAAGCGAAAACATTCAGTACTTC
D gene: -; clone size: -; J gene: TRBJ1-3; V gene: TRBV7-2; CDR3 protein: CASSLGPGPSGNTIYF; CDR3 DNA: TGTGCCAGCAGCTTAGGCCCAGGCCCCTCTGGAAACACCATATATTTT
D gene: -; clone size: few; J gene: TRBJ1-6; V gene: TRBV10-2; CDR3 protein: CASIGGNSPLHF; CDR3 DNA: TGCGCCAGCATCGGGGGAAATTCACCCCTCCACTTT
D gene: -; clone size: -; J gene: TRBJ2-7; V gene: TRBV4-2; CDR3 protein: CASSQEGSSASTYEQYF; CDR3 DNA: TGTGCCAGCAGCCAAGAAGGTAGCAGCGCCTCAACCTACGAGCAGTACTTC
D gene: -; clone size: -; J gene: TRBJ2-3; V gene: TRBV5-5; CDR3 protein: CASSFPGPRDTQYF; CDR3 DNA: TGTGCCAGCAGCTTCCCAGGGCCTCGAGATACGCAGTATTTT
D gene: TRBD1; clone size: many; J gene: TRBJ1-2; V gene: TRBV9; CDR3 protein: CASSVGTGYGYTF; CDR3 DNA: TGTGCCAGCAGCGTAGGGACAGGCTATGGCTACACCTTC
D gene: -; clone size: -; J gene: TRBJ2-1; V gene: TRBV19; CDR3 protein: CASSIKATGSYNEQFF; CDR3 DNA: TGTGCCAGTAGTATCAAAGCGACAGGTTCCTACAATGAGCAGTTCTTC
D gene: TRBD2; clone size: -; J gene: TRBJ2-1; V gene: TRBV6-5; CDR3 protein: CASSRTSGPNEQFF; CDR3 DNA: TGTGCCAGCAGCCGGACTAGCGGGCCAAATGAGCAGTTCTTC